The 18 T cell receptor beta chains below all came from one sample that was sequenced in a study of blood T cell repertoires in COVID-19. Profiled with immunoSEQ multiplex PCR; TCRdb holds only in-frame clones, not every one. The sample lists 80,000 to 95,000 clones, roughly 79% seen once, with 44% in the top ten. Sequenced: peripheral blood. These receptors came from an older man with acute or convalescent COVID-19.

This chain joins TRBV5-4 and TRBJ1-6; D gene ambiguous. Germline lookup yields CDR1 SGHNT and CDR2 YYREEE (reference sequence). V shed 0 bases and J shed 4 bases, with 5 bases lying between them. This CDR3 has 14 amino acids. This CDR3 is CASSLGSYNSPLHF. CDR3 sequence (DNA): TGTGCCAGCAGCTTGGGCAGTTATAATTCACCCCTCCACTTT.

The chain combines TRBV30 with TRBJ1-2; 7 nucleotides line up with TRBD1. Germline values: CDR1 GTSNPN, CDR2 SVGIG (reference sequence). The CDR3 runs 13 residues. With V trimmed by 3 bases and J by 6 bases, 7 bases remained unmatched. CDR3 sequence: CAWRYDRVHGYTF. The CDR3 DNA is TGTGCCTGGAGGTACGACAGGGTGCATGGCTACACCTTC.

This chain uses TRBV5-1 with TRBJ1-2; a possible D gene is TRBD1 (6 bases). The CDR3 runs 16 residues. CDR1 SGHRS and CDR2 YFSETQ come from the germline V gene. The V end lost 2 bases, the J end lost 2 bases, and 16 bases lay between the germline ends. CDR3: CASSFATGPSNYGYTF. As DNA, the CDR3 is TGCGCCAGCAGCTTCGCGACAGGCCCGTCGAACTATGGCTACACCTTC.

The rearrangement links TRBV5-1 to TRBJ2-5; D might be TRBD2 (6 bases). Germline-derived CDR1 and CDR2 are SGHRS and YFSETQ. V shed 0 bases and J shed 2 bases, with 11 bases lying between them. The CDR3 runs 15 residues. The CDR3 here is CASSLEGGIQETQYF. DNA for the CDR3: TGCGCCAGCAGCTTGGAGGGAGGCATTCAAGAGACCCAGTACTTC.

The chain couples TRBV6-6 to TRBJ2-3; D is perhaps TRBD1 (6 bases). V gave up 5 bases and J gave up 7 bases, with 16 bases separating them. CDR3 length: 14 amino acids. Germline lookup yields CDR1 MNHNY and CDR2 SVGAGI (reference sequence). CDR3 region: CASSPHLTGYTQYF. The CDR3, as DNA: TGTGCCAGCAGTCCTCACCTAACAGGGTATACGCAGTATTTT.

The V call is TRBV30, the J call TRBJ1-6; 8 nucleotides align to TRBD1. With 1 base clipped from V and 7 bases from J, the junction kept 0 bases outside the gene matches. The CDR3 consists of 13 residues. From germline, CDR1 is GTSNPN and CDR2 SVGIG (reference sequence). The CDR3 sequence: CAWSGQGNSPLHF. In nucleotides, the CDR3 is TGTGCCTGGAGTGGACAGGGGAATTCACCCCTCCACTTT.

The genes are TRBV5-1 and TRBJ2-1; 7 nucleotides agree with TRBD2. The CDR3 has 15 amino acids. From germline, CDR1 is SGHRS and CDR2 YFSETQ. V gave up 4 bases and J gave up 4 bases; unmatched junction bases: 8. The CDR3 coding sequence is TGCGCCAGCAGCGCCGCTAGCGGAGCTTACAATGAGCAGTTCTTC. Translation: CASSAASGAYNEQFF.

The rearrangement joins TRBV28 to TRBJ1-3; D unclear. The germline V and J ends were trimmed by 6 bases and 4 bases, with 10 bases remaining between them. Germline V gene lookup returns CDR1 MDHEN and CDR2 SYDVKM. The CDR3 is made up of 13 amino acids. In DNA, the CDR3 is TGTGCCAGCAGCTTGCTGGCCGGAAACACCATATATTTT. Its translation: CASSLLAGNTIYF.

The gene calls are TRBV7-3 and TRBJ2-1, with D perhaps matching TRBD1 (5 bases). Germline V gene lookup returns CDR1 SGHTA and CDR2 FQGTGA. CDR3 length: 15 amino acids. V was trimmed by 0 bases and J by 3 bases, leaving 9 bases between them. The chain's CDR3 is CASSLTRDSYNEQFF. In DNA form, the CDR3 reads TGTGCCAGCAGCTTAACTCGAGACAGCTACAATGAGCAGTTCTTC.

V usage is TRBV9 and J usage is TRBJ1-1, with D possibly TRBD1 on 5 matching bases. The germline CDR1 and CDR2 sequences are SGDLS and YYNGEE. Trimming pared 0 bases from V and 4 bases from J, leaving 10 bases between. The CDR3 covers 14 residues. The CDR3 bases are TGTGCCAGCAGCGTAGTTGCGGGGGGCACTGAAGCTTTCTTT. This encodes CASSVVAGGTEAFF.

This clone was counted a few times. In the same sample, other DNA sequences code for this CDR3. The CDR3 sequence is CSVKQGNTEAFF. The CDR3, as DNA: TGCAGCGTTAAACAGGGTAACACTGAAGCTTTCTTT. V usage is TRBV29-1 and J usage is TRBJ1-1; the D gene is possibly TRBD1 (6 bases). From germline, CDR1 is SQVTM and CDR2 ANQGSEA. V was pared by 5 bases and J by 2 bases, with 9 bases between. The CDR3 runs 12 residues. The full variable domain, rest sourced from reference TRBV29-1 and TRBJ1-1, is SAVISQKPSRDICQRGTSLTIQCQVDSQVTMMFWYRQQPGQSLTLIATANQGSEATYESGFVIDKFPISRPNLTFSTLTVSNMSPEDSSIYLCSVKQGNTEAFFGQGTRLTVV.

The rearrangement uses TRBV7-3 and TRBJ2-2; D is unresolved. Trimming stripped 0 bases from V and 4 bases from J, with 9 bases between. This CDR3 contains 15 residues. Germline assignment: CDR1 SGHTA and CDR2 FQGTGA. CDR3 coding DNA: TGTGCCAGCAGCTTAACGCTAGTTTCCACCGGGGAGCTGTTTTTT. Protein: CASSLTLVSTGELFF.

CDR3: CASSIQGNGNQPQHF. The CDR3 DNA is TGTGCCAGCTCAATACAGGGAAATGGGAATCAGCCCCAGCATTTT. The gene calls are TRBV18 and TRBJ1-5; tentative D call: TRBD1 (6 bases). Germline V gives CDR1 KGHSH, CDR2 LQKENI. The length of the CDR3 is 15 residues. V shed 5 bases and J shed 4 bases, with 15 bases lying between them.

The chain recombines TRBV10-3 with TRBJ1-1, with a possible D match to TRBD1 (5 bases). This CDR3 contains 15 residues. Per the germline V gene, CDR1 is ENHRY and CDR2 is SYGVKD. Trimming removed 3 bases from V and 1 base from J, with 12 bases in between. CDR3 protein: CAISDPGRENTEAFF. CDR3 nucleotide sequence: TGTGCCATCAGTGACCCAGGCAGGGAGAACACTGAAGCTTTCTTT.

The rearrangement links TRBV28 to TRBJ2-7; 7 bases match TRBD1. The V gene end was trimmed by 7 bases and the J gene end by 6 bases; junction bases not matched to a gene: 12. Per germline, CDR1 MDHEN and CDR2 SYDVKM. This CDR3 is 14 amino acids long. The CDR3 spells CASTTGQPVGEQYF. The CDR3 bases are TGTGCCAGCACCACGGGACAGCCCGTGGGCGAGCAGTACTTC.

The rearrangement joins TRBV21-1 to TRBJ2-7; TRBD2 is taken as the D call from the table, unchecked against the DNA. TRBV21-1 is given as a pseudogene. The CDR3 sequence is 15 residues long. CDR3 nucleotide sequence: TGTGCCAGCAGCAACACTAGCGGGGGCTCCTACGAGCAGTACTTC. Translated, it gives CASSNTSGGSYEQYF.

The chain uses TRBV5-6 and TRBJ1-5, with 9 bases aligning to TRBD1. Germline assignment: CDR1 SGHDT and CDR2 YYEEEE. The CDR3 is made up of 14 amino acids. The V gene end was trimmed by 4 bases and the J gene end by 5 bases; junction bases not matched to a gene: 4. For the CDR3, the DNA is TGTGCCAGCAGCAGCCGGGACAGGGATCAGCCCCAGCATTTT. As protein: CASSSRDRDQPQHF. The full variable domain, in which reference TRBV5-6 and TRBJ1-5 provide the parts outside the CDR3, is DAGVTQSPTHLIKTRGQQVTLRCSPKSGHDTVSWYQQALGQGPQFIFQYYEEEERQRGNFPDRFSGHQFPNYSSELNVNALLLGDSALYLCASSSRDRDQPQHFGDGTRLSIL.

The J gene is TRBJ1-5, the V gene TRBV28; 8 bases agree with TRBD1. The CDR3 has 15 residues. CDR1 is MDHEN and CDR2 is SYDVKM in the germline V gene. Trimming removed 4 bases from V and 4 bases from J; junction bases left unmatched: 6. CDR3 DNA sequence: TGTGCCAGCAGTTACGACAGGGGTATGAATCAGCCCCAGCATTTT. As protein: CASSYDRGMNQPQHF.